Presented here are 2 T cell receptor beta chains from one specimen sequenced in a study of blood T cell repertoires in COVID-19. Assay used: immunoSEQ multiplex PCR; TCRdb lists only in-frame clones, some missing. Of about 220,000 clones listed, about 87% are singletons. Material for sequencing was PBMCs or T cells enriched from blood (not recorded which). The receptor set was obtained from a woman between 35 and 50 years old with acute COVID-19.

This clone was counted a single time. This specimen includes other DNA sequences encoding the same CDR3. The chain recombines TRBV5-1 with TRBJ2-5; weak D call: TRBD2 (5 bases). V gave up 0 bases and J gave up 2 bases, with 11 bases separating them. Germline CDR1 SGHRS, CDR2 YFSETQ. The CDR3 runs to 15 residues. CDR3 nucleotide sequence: TGCGCCAGCAGCTTGGGGGGTCCGGGGCAAGAGACCCAGTACTTC. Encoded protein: CASSLGGPGQETQYF.

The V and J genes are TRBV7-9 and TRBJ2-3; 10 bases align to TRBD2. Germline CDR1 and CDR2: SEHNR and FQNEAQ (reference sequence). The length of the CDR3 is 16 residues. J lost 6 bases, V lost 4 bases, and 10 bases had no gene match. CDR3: CASSSQAGGPTDTQYF. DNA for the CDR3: TGTGCCAGCAGCTCCCAAGCGGGAGGGCCAACCGATACGCAGTATTTT.